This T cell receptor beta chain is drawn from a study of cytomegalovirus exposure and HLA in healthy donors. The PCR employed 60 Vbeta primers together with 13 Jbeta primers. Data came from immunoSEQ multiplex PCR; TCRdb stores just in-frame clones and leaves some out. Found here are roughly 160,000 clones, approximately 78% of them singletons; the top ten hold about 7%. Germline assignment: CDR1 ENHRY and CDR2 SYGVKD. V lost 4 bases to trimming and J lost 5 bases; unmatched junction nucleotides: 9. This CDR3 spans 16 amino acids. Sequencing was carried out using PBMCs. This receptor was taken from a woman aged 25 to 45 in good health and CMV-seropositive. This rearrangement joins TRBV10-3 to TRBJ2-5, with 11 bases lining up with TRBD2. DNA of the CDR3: TGTGCCATCAGTGCGAATCTAGCGGGGGGTAGTGAGACCCAGTACTTC. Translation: CAISANLAGGSETQYF.